The clone carrying this T cell receptor beta chain showed up just once. Source study methods: Counts of nucleated cells, estimated from reference gene primer amplification, were obtained. Repertoires were generated with immunoSEQ multiplex PCR, while TCRdb's copy carries only in-frame clones and drops some. V and J calls and clone size come straight from that table; D and trimming were deduced from the DNA. The sample has about 76,000 clones; around 91% are singletons. The entry originates in a study of blood T cell repertoires in COVID-19. V dropped 2 bases and J dropped 0 bases, with 6 bases sitting between them. Per the germline V gene, CDR1 is MDHEN and CDR2 is SYDVKM. The CDR3 spans 14 residues.

The TCR comes from a woman aged 45-59 years in a cohort sampled during active COVID-19. The chain combines TRBV28 with TRBJ2-3, with D perhaps TRBD2 (6 bases). Sample: peripheral blood. CDR3 loop: CASSLGTSTDTQYF. The CDR3, as DNA: TGTGCCAGCAGTTTAGGGACTAGCACAGATACGCAGTATTTT.